Included here is one T cell receptor beta chain sequence, with context. Its cognate antigen is unknown. Specified time point: neoterminal ileum biopsy at postoperative endoscopy, about 6 months after surgery. The sample belongs to a study of T cell repertoires in ileal Crohn's disease. The overall study: At surgery, roughly 35% of patients smoked, with median disease duration 7.9 years. The M6 sample came from neoterminal ileum during colonoscopy after surgery. Study results and caveats: Clonal expansions were more frequent in active smokers than non-smokers at surgery. Endoscopy was done a median approximately 7.4 months after surgery.

Germline values: CDR1 SGHAT, CDR2 FQNNGV. The CDR3 spans 15 residues. V dropped 5 bases and J dropped 14; count of bases not matched to a gene: 12. TCRdb keeps only in-frame clones here, not all; method: immunoSEQ multiplex PCR. This sample has over 8,500 clones, with more than 65% found just once. The chain employs TRBV11-2 and TRBJ1-6, with TRBD1 identical over 10 bases. The sequence was obtained from an adult with Crohn's disease. Input material: ileal tissue. The CDR3 DNA follows: TGTGCCAGCAGCATCCCCGGGACAGGGGATTCGTCCCTCCACTTT. It is translated as CASSIPGTGDSSLHF.